These 7 T cell receptor beta chains were sequenced from one sample in a study of blood T cell repertoires in COVID-19. Only in-frame clones appear in the TCRdb table, and some are missing; sequencing was by immunoSEQ multiplex PCR. The repertoire holds roughly 380,000 clones, with 70% to 90% as singletons. The sample was peripheral blood. Receptors were obtained from a woman aged 40 to 50 with COVID-19, enrolled during active disease.

The rearrangement links TRBV6-6 to TRBJ2-1; 9 positions match TRBD1. V shed 5 bases and J 4 bases; nucleotides not matched to a gene: 6. The CDR3 extends over 15 amino acids. CDR1 is MNHNY, CDR2 SVGAGI, per germline (reference sequence). The CDR3 region is CASSATGGAYNEQFF. The CDR3 DNA follows: TGTGCCAGCAGTGCAACAGGGGGCGCGTACAATGAGCAGTTCTTC.

The chain combines TRBV6-1 with TRBJ1-4; D is ambiguous. This CDR3 has 14 amino acids. Between the trimmed V and J ends, which lost 3 bases and 8 bases, there was a span of 13 bases. In germline, CDR1 is MNHNS, CDR2 SASEGT. CDR3 in amino acids: CASSDPNNPEKLFF. DNA for the CDR3: TGTGCCAGCAGTGATCCCAACAACCCCGAAAAACTGTTTTTT.

This chain connects TRBV7-8 to TRBJ1-5; TRBD1 is a possible D gene (6 bases). Per germline, CDR1 SGHVS and CDR2 FQNEAQ. V was trimmed by 2 bases and J by 2 bases, leaving 10 bases between them. This CDR3 is built from 15 residues. The DNA of the CDR3 is TGTGCCAGCAGCTTATCTTGGACAGGCAATCAGCCCCAGCATTTT. Protein product: CASSLSWTGNQPQHF.

The rearrangement joins TRBV9 to TRBJ2-2; TRBD1 might be the D (6 bases). The germline V gene encodes CDR1 SGDLS and CDR2 YYNGEE. CDR3 length: 17 amino acids. The V end was cut by 4 bases, the J end by 6 bases, with 22 bases between. The CDR3: CASSPRTVQSIPGELFF. The DNA of the CDR3 is TGTGCCAGCAGCCCTCGGACAGTCCAAAGCATCCCCGGGGAGCTGTTTTTT.

The genes are TRBV4-1 and TRBJ2-7; D not resolved. CDR1 is MGHRA and CDR2 is YSYEKL in the germline V gene. Trimming cost V 0 bases and J 0 bases, with 12 bases left between them. The length of the CDR3 is 16 residues. In DNA, the CDR3 is TGCGCCAGCAGCCAAGATCTTCTGGGCCTCTCCTACGAGCAGTACTTC. It encodes CASSQDLLGLSYEQYF.

This rearrangement joins TRBV28 to TRBJ1-1; 7 bases match TRBD1. CDR1 and CDR2 (germline): MDHEN, SYDVKM. With V trimmed by 6 bases and J by 4 bases, 8 bases remained unmatched. The CDR3 is 14 residues long. The CDR3 DNA reads TGTGCCAGCAGCGGACAGGCCAGCGTCACTGAAGCTTTCTTT. Translation: CASSGQASVTEAFF.

J is TRBJ2-2 and V is TRBV5-1; the D is unclear. The V gene's germline CDR1 is SGHRS and CDR2 YFSETQ. The CDR3 totals 13 residues. With 0 bases removed from V and 5 bases from J, the gap between germline ends came to 5 bases. The CDR3: CASSLGRTGELFF. The CDR3 bases are TGCGCCAGCAGCTTGGGCCGGACCGGGGAGCTGTTTTTT. The full variable domain, with the rest looked up from reference TRBV5-1 and TRBJ2-2, is KAGVTQTPRYLIKTRGQQVTLSCSPISGHRSVSWYQQTPGQGLQFLFEYFSETQRNKGNFPGRFSGRQFSNSRSEMNVSTLELGDSALYLCASSLGRTGELFFGEGSRLTVL.